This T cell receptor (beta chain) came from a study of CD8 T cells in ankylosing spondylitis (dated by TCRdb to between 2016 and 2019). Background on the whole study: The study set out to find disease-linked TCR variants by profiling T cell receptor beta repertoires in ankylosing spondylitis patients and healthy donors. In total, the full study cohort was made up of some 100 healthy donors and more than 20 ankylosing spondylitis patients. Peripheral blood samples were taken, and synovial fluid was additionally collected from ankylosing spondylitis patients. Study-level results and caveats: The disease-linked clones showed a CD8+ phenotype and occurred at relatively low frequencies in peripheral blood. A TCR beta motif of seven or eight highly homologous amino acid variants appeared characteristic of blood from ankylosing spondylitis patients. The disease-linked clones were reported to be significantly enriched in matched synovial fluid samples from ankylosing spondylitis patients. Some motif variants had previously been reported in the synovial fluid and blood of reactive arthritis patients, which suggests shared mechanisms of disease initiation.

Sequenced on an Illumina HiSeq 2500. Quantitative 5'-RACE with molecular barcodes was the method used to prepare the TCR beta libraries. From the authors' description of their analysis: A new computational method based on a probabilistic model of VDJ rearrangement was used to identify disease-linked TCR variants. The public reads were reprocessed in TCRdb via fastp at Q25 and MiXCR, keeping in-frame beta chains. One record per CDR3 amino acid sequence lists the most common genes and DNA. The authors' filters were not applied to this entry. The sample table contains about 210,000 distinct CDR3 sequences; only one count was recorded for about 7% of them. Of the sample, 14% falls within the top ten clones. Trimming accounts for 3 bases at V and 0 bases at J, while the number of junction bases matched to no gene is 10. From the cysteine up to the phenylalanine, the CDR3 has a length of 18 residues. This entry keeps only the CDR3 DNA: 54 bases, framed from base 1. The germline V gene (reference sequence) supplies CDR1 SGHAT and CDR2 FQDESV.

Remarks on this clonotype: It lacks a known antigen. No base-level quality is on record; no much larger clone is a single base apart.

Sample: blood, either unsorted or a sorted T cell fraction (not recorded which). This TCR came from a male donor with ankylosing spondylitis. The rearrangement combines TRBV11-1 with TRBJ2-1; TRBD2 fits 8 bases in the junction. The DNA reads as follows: TGTGCCAGCAGCTTTCCGGGGCGGGAGGTCTCCTCCTACAATGAGCAGTTCTTC. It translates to CASSFPGREVSSYNEQFF. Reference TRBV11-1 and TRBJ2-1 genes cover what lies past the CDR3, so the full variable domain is EAEVAQSPRYKITEKSQAVAFWCDPISGHATLYWYRQILGQGPELLVQFQDESVVDDSQLPKDRFSAERLKGVDSTLKIQPAELGDSAMYLCASSFPGREVSSYNEQFFGPGTRLTVL.